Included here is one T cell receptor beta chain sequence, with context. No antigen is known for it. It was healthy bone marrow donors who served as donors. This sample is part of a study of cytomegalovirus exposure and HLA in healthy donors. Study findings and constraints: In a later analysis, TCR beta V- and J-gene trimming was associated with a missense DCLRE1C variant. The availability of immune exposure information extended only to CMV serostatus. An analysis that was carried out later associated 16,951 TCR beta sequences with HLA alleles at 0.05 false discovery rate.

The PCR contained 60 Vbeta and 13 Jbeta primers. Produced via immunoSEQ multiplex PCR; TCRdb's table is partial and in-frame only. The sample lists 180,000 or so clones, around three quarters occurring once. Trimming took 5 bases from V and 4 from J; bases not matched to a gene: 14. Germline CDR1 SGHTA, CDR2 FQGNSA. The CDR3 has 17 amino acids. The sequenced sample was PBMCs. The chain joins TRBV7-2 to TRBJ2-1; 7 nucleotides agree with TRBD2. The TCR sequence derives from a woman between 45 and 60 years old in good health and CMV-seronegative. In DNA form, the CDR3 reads TGTGCCAGCAGCCGACAAAGGGGAGGGCCGAATTACAATGAGCAGTTCTTC. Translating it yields CASSRQRGGPNYNEQFF. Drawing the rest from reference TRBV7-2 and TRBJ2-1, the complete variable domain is GAGVSQSPSNKVTEKGKDVELRCDPISGHTALYWYRQSLGQGLEFLIYFQGNSAPDKSGLPSDRFSAERTGGSVSTLTIQRTQQEDSAVYLCASSRQRGGPNYNEQFFGPGTRLTVL.